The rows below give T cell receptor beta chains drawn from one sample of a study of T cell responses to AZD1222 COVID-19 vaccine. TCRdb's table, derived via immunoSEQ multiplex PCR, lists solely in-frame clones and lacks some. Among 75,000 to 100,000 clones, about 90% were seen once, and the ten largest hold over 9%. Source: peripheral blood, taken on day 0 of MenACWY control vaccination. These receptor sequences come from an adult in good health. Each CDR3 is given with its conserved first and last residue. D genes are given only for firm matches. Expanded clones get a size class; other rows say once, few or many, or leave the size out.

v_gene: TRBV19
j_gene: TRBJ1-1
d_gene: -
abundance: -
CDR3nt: TGTGCCAGTAGTATAGATCCTTACGGGAACACTGAAGCTTTCTTT
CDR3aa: CASSIDPYGNTEAFF

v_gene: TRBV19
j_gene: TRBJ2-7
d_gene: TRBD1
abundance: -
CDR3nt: TGTGCCAGTAGTATTTCGACAGGGGCCGAGCAGTACTTC
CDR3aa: CASSISTGAEQYF

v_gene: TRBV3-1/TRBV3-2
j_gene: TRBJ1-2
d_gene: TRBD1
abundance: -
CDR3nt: TGTGCCAGCAGCCAAGGGACAGGGGGCTACACCTTC
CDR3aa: CASSQGTGGYTF

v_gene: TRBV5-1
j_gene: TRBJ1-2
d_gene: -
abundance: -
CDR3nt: TGCGCCAGCAGCTTGGCCCCGGGATCCTATGGCTACACCTTC
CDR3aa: CASSLAPGSYGYTF

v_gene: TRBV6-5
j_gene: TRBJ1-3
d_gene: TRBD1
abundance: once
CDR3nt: TGTGCCAGCAGCGCCGTAGGACAGGTTAACACCATATATTTT
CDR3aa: CASSAVGQVNTIYF

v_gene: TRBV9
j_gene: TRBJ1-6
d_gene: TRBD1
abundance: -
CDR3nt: TGTGCCAGCAGCGTAGGAGGGGGCAATAATTCACCCCTCCACTTT
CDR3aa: CASSVGGGNNSPLHF

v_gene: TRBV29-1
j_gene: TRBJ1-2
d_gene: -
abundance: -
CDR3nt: TGCAGCGTGGGAATGCAGGGTCTTGGCTACACCTTC
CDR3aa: CSVGMQGLGYTF

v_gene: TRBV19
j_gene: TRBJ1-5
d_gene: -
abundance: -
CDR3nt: TGTGCCAGTACCACCTCGGGACACCTAAATCAGCCCCAGCATTTT
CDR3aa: CASTTSGHLNQPQHF

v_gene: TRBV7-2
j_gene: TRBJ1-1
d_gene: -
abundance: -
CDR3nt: TGTGCCAGCAGCTCATCCGGGACGACTGAAGCTTTCTTT
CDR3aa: CASSSSGTTEAFF

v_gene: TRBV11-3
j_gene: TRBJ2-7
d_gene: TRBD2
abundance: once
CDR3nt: TGTGCCAGCAGCTTAGGCGGCACTAGCGGGGGGTCCTACGAGCAGTACTTC
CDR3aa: CASSLGGTSGGSYEQYF

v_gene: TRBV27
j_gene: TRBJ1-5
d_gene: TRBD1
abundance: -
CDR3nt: TGTGCCAGCAGTCCGCTGGCGGCAGGGGGCCTGGGTCAGCCCCAGCATTTT
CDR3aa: CASSPLAAGGLGQPQHF

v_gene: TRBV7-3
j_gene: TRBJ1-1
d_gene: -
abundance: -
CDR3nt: TGTGCCAGCAGCCCGCCACAAAGCACTGAAGCTTTCTTT
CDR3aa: CASSPPQSTEAFF

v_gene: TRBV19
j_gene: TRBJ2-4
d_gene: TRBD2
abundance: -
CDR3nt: TGTGCCAGTACCACTAGCGGGGGCGCCAAAAACATTCAGTACTTC
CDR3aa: CASTTSGGAKNIQYF

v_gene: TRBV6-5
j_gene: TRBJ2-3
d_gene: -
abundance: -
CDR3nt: TGTGCCAGCCGACGCGGGTTTAGCACAGATACGCAGTATTTT
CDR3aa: CASRRGFSTDTQYF

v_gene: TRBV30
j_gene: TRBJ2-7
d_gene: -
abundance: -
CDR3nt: TGTGCCTGGAGCCTGAGAGGGATTAGCTACGAGCAGTACTTC
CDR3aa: CAWSLRGISYEQYF

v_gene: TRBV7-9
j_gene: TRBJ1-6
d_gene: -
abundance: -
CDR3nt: TGTGCCAGCAGCCGGGGGCGGGGGGATTCACCCCTCCACTTT
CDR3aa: CASSRGRGDSPLHF

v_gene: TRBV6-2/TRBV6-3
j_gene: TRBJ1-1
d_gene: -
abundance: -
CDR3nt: TGTGCCAGCAGTTACTCGAAGGAACTCACTGAAGCTTTCTTT
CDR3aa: CASSYSKELTEAFF

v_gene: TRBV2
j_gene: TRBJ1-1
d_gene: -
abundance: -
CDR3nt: TGTGCCAGCAGTAGTTCAGGGGCTCTGAACACTGAAGCTTTCTTT
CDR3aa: CASSSSGALNTEAFF

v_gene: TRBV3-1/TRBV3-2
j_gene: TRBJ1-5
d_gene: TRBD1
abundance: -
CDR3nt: TGTGCCAGCAGCCAAGATCCAGCAGGGGGTAATAGCAATCAGCCCCAGCATTTT
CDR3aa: CASSQDPAGGNSNQPQHF

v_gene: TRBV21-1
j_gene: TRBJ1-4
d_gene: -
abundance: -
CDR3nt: TGTGCCAGCAGCTTTGACAGGTGCGACCTCGGCACTAATGAAAAACTGTTTTTT
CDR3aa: CASSFDRCDLGTNEKLFF

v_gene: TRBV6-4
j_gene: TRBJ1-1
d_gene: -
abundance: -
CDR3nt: TGTGCCACCTCTCGAACAGGGAACACTGAAGCTTTCTTT
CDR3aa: CATSRTGNTEAFF

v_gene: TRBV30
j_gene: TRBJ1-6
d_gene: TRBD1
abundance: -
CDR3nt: TGTGCCTGGAGGAGGGGGGACAGCGATGGAAATTCACCCCTCCACTTT
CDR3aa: CAWRRGDSDGNSPLHF

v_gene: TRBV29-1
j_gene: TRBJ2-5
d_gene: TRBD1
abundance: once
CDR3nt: TGCAGCGCCACAGTTGGACAGGGATACGGAGAGACCCAGTACTTC
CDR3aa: CSATVGQGYGETQYF

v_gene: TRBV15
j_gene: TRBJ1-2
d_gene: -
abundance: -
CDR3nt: TGTGCCACCAGCACCGGGCCACCCCGACCTGGCTACACCTTC
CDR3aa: CATSTGPPRPGYTF

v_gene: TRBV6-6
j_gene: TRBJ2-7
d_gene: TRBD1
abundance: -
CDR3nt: TGTGCCAGCAGTCGAGTACCAGGGGGATTTGGATCCTACGAGCAGTACTTC
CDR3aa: CASSRVPGGFGSYEQYF

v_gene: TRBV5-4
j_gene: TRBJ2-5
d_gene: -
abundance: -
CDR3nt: -
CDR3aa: CASSLEGATSGQYF

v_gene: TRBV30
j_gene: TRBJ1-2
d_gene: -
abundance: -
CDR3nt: TGTGCCTGGAGTGTAGTCCCTCGACAGGTATATGGCTACACCTTC
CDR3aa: CAWSVVPRQVYGYTF

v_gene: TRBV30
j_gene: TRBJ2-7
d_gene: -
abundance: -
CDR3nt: TGTGCCTGGAGCCAGGGGTCCGCCTACGAGCAGTACTTC
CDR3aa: CAWSQGSAYEQYF

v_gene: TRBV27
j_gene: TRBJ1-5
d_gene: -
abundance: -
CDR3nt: TGTGCCAGCAGTTTGTCCACTTGGGGCAATCAGCCCCAGCATTTT
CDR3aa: CASSLSTWGNQPQHF

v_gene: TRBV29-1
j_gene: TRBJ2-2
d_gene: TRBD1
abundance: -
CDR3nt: TGCAGCGTTGCTTTCCTACCGACAGGGAACGGGGAGCTGTTTTTT
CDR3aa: CSVAFLPTGNGELFF

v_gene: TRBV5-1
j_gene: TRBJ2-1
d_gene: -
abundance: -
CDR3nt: TGCGCCAGCAGCTTGGAAGGAGATGAGCAGTTCTTC
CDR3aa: CASSLEGDEQFF

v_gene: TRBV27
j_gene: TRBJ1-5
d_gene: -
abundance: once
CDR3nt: TGTGCCAGCAGTCAGAGAGATCAGCCCCAGCATTTT
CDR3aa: CASSQRDQPQHF

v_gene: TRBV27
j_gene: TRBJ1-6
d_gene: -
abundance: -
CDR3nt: TGTGCCAGCAGTTTAATGGGACGGATCTATAATTCACCCCTCCACTTT
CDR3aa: CASSLMGRIYNSPLHF

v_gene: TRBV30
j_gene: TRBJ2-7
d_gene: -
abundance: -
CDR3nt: TGTGCCTGGAGTGTAATCGCAAGCTCCTACGAGCAGTACTTC
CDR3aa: CAWSVIASSYEQYF

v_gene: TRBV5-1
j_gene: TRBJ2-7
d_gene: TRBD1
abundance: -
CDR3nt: TGCGCCAGCAGCCCGGGACAGGTAAGCGACGAGCAGTACTTC
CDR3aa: CASSPGQVSDEQYF

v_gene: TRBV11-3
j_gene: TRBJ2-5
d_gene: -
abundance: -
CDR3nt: TGTGCCAGCAGCTTAGAGGCTGGGGAGGAGACCCAGTACTTC
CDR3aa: CASSLEAGEETQYF

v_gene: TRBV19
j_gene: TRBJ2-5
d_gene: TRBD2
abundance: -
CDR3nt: TGTGCCAGTAGTAAGCCCCCGCGGAGCGGGGCACAAGAGACCCAGTACTTC
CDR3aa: CASSKPPRSGAQETQYF

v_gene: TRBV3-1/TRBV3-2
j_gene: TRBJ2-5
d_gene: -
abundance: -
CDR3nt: TGTGCCAGCAGCCGTCGGGAATTCAAAGAGACCCAGTACTTC
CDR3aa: CASSRREFKETQYF

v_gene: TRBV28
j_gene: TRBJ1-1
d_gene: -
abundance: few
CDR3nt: TGTGCCAGCAGTTTACAGGGAAACACTGAAGCTTTCTTT
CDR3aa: CASSLQGNTEAFF

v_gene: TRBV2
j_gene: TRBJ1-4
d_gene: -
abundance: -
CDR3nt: TGTGCCAGCATTTGGCAGGGAGGTGAAAAACTGTTTTTT
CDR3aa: CASIWQGGEKLFF

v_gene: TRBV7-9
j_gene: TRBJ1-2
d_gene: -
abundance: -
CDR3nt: TGTGCCAGCAGCTTAGCGCTACCGCCGGGGTATGGCTACACCTTC
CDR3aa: CASSLALPPGYGYTF

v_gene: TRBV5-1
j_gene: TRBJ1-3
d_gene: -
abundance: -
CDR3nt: TGCGCCAGCAGGTTAGGGACGGACGGAAACACCATATATTTT
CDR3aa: CASRLGTDGNTIYF

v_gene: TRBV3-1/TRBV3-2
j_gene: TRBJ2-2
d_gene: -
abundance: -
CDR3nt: TGTGCCAGCAGCCAAGTCAGGGGGACTGGGGAGCTGTTTTTT
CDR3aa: CASSQVRGTGELFF

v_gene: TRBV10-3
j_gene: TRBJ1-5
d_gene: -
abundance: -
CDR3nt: TGTGCCATCAGTGAACCAGGGACGAGCCCCAATCAGCCCCAGCATTTT
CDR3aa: CAISEPGTSPNQPQHF

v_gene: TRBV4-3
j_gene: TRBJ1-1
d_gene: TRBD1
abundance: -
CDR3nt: TGCGCCAGCAGCCAAGATGTCAGGGACAGCCCTTTAGTGAACACTGAAGCTTTCTTT
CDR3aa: CASSQDVRDSPLVNTEAFF

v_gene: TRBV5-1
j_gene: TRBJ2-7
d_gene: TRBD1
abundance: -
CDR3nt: TGCGCCAGCAGCGTGGCTGTGGGACAGGCAACCTACGAGCAGTACTTC
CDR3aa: CASSVAVGQATYEQYF

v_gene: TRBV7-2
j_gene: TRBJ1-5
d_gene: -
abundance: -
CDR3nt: TGTGCCAGCAGTGAGCTAGGGGGGCCCCAGCATTTT
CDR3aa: CASSELGGPQHF

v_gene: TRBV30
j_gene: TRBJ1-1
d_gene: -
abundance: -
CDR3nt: TGTGCCTGGGTCCGGGCAGCCCCGAACACTGAAGCTTTCTTT
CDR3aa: CAWVRAAPNTEAFF

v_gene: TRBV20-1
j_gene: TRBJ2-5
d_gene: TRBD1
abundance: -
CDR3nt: TGCAGTGCTAGTACCCCGAAGACAGGGAAGGCGGAGACCCAGTACTTC
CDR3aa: CSASTPKTGKAETQYF

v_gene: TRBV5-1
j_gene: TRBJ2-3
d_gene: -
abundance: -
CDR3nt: TGCGCCAGCAGCGTTGGGGGCCTCGGGAGCACAGATACGCAGTATTTT
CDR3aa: CASSVGGLGSTDTQYF

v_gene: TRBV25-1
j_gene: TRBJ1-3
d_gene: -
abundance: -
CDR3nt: TGTGCCAGCAGGCTGTTAAGGGGTCCGAGCCCTGGAAACACCATATATTTT
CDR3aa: CASRLLRGPSPGNTIYF

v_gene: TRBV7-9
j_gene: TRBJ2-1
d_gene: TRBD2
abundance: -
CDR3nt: TGTGCCAGCAGGCGGACTAGCGGGGGGAACCACAATGAGCAGTTCTTC
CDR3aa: CASRRTSGGNHNEQFF

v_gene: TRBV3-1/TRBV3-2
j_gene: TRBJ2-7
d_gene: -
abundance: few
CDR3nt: TGTGCCAGCAGCCAGTACGGACAGCTCTACGAGCAGTACTTC
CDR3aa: CASSQYGQLYEQYF

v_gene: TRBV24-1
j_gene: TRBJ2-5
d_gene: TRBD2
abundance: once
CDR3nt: TGTGCCACCAGTGCCACGGGAACTAGCGGGGGACCAGTACAATTACAAGAGACCCAGTACTTC
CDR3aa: CATSATGTSGGPVQLQETQYF

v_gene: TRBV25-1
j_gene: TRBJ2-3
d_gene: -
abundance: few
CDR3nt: TGTGCCAGCAGTGAATGGGGCAGACCAGATACGCAGTATTTT
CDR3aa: CASSEWGRPDTQYF

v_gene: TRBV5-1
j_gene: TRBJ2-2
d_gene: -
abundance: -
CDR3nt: TGCGCCAGCAGCCCCGGGTCAGACCTCACCGGGGAGCTGTTTTTT
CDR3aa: CASSPGSDLTGELFF

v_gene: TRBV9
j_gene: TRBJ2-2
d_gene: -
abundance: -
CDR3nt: TGTGCCAGCAGCGTTGGTCCGGGACACTCGAACACCGGGGAGCTGTTTTTT
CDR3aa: CASSVGPGHSNTGELFF

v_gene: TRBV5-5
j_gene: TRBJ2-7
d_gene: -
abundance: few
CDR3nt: TGTGCCAGCAGATTGGACAGCTACGAGCAGTACTTC
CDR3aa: CASRLDSYEQYF

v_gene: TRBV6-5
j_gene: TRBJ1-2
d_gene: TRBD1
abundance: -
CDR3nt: TGTGCCAGCAGCGACGGGACAGGGGATGGCTACACCTTC
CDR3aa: CASSDGTGDGYTF